The next 32 T cell receptor beta chains were all read from a single sample in a study of liver allograft versus peripheral blood T cells. As for the study in general: Hepatic allograft T cell receptor repertoires were evaluated relative to those present in recipients' peripheral blood.

TCRdb passed the reads through MiXCR, listing each CDR3 protein once. The data show several thousand distinct CDR3 sequences, with 17% seen just once and approximately 4.5% held by the top ten. The receptors were gathered from a human patient who had a liver transplant. Some of these T cells may belong to the graft donor.

This clonotype was counted ten times or more. This sequence joins TRBV19 and TRBJ2-2, with a tentative D call TRBD1 (6 bases). Germline CDR1 and CDR2: LNHDA and SQIVND (reference sequence). Trimming removed 7 bases at V and 4 bases at J, with 13 bases between. This CDR3 is built from 14 residues. The CDR3 region has the DNA TGTGCCAGTAATCCAGGGGAATTCACCGGGGAGCTGTTTTTT. The encoded protein is CASNPGEFTGELFF.

Ten or more counts support this clonotype. The genes are TRBV12-3 or TRBV12-4 and TRBJ2-2; D might be TRBD2 (5 bases). This CDR3 is built from 14 residues. Between the trimmed V and J ends, which lost 5 bases and 4 bases, there was a span of 11 bases. The CDR3 sequence is CASSTGLSTGELFF. The CDR3 DNA reads TGTGCCAGCAGTACTGGACTGAGCACCGGGGAGCTGTTTTTT.

This sequence joins TRBV27 and TRBJ1-1, with D perhaps matching TRBD1 (5 bases). Trimming removed 5 bases at V and 11 bases at J, with 27 bases between. In germline, CDR1 is MNHEY, CDR2 SMNVEV (reference sequence). The CDR3 runs to 16 residues. CDR3 coding DNA: TGTGCCAGCAGTCGGACCGGGGCAGGGCTGAGTAGGGGCGCTTTCTTT. The encoded protein is CASSRTGAGLSRGAFF.

This chain joins TRBV7-3 and TRBJ2-2; D remains unclear. CDR3 size: 13 residues. Germline V gene sequence: CDR1 SGHTA, CDR2 FQGTGA. Trimming shortened V by 0 bases and J by 5 bases, and 4 bases separated the two germline ends. This CDR3 reads CASSLTGTGELFF. CDR3 in DNA: TGTGCCAGCAGCTTAACAGGAACCGGGGAGCTGTTTTTT.

Relative to its sample, this clonotype is medium-sized. This chain links TRBV6-6 with TRBJ1-5; 8 bases map to TRBD1. V shed 2 bases and J 4 bases; nucleotides not matched to a gene: 4. The CDR3 runs 15 residues. Germline V gene sequence: CDR1 MNHNY, CDR2 SVGAGI (reference sequence). CDR3 residues: CASSYPGQGNQPQHF. In nucleotides, the CDR3 is TGTGCCAGCAGTTACCCTGGACAGGGAAATCAGCCCCAGCATTTT.

By sample fraction, this clonotype is medium-sized. This chain links TRBV28 with TRBJ2-2; D ambiguous. The germline V and J ends were trimmed by 7 bases and 1 base, with 19 bases remaining between them. The CDR3 contains 17 residues. Germline CDR1 reads MDHEN; CDR2 reads SYDVKM. The CDR3 region is CASNNQLRKKNTGELFF. As DNA, the CDR3 is TGTGCCAGCAACAACCAACTCAGAAAAAAGAACACCGGGGAGCTGTTTTTT. Full variable domain (remainder filled in from reference TRBV28 and TRBJ2-2): DVKVTQSSRYLVKRTGEKVFLECVQDMDHENMFWYRQDPGLGLRLIYFSYDVKMKEKGDIPEGYSVSREKKERFSLILESASTNQTSMYLCASNNQLRKKNTGELFFGEGSRLTVL.

As regards this clonotype: One junction end does not reproduce the germline sequence, and a read error may be involved. The V gene is TRBV20-1, the J gene TRBJ1-1, with TRBD1 matching 8 bases. Germline-derived CDR1 and CDR2 are DFQATT and SNEGSKA (reference sequence). The CDR3 spans 12 residues. The CDR3 sequence is CSTRTGGTEAFF. CDR3 nucleotide sequence: TGCAGTACTAGAACAGGGGGCACTGAAGCTTTCTTT.

This clonotype was counted ten times or more. This sequence joins TRBV6-2 or TRBV6-3 and TRBJ2-1; TRBD2 matches at 16 bases. CDR3 length equals 18 residues. Germline CDR1 reads MNHEY; CDR2 reads SVGEGT. J lost 3 bases, V lost 6 bases, and 8 bases had no gene match. The CDR3 DNA sequence: TGTGCCAGCAGAGGGGGACTAGCGGGAGGGTGGGGCTACAATGAGCAGTTCTTC. It specifies CASRGGLAGGWGYNEQFF.

This clonotype ranks as medium-sized. The rearrangement uses TRBV15 and TRBJ2-5; 10 nucleotides line up with TRBD1. J was trimmed by 4 bases and V by 3 bases; bases with no gene match: 8. Germline values: CDR1 LNHNV, CDR2 YYDKDF (reference sequence). CDR3 length: 16 amino acids. CDR3 DNA sequence: TGTGCCACCAGCAGGGCTACGACAGGGGGCGCAGAGACCCAGTACTTC. It yields the protein CATSRATTGGAETQYF.

The V gene is TRBV7-9, the J gene TRBJ1-3, with D unclear. V dropped 0 bases and J dropped 0 bases, with 6 bases sitting between them. The CDR3 runs to 15 residues. Germline V CDR1 and CDR2: SEHNR, FQNEAQ (reference sequence). In DNA form, the CDR3 reads TGTGCCAGCAGCTTAGCAGGGAGCTCTGGAAACACCATATATTTT. This translates into CASSLAGSSGNTIYF.

This clonotype was seen a handful of times. The rearrangement links TRBV20-1 to TRBJ1-4; D might be TRBD1 (5 bases). The ends were cut back, 2 bases at V and 6 bases at J, with 13 bases in the middle. Germline CDR1 DFQATT, CDR2 SNEGSKA (reference sequence). The CDR3 spans 14 residues. The CDR3 loop reads CSARQFGAHEKLFF. In DNA form, the CDR3 reads TGCAGTGCTAGACAATTCGGGGCCCATGAAAAACTGTTTTTT.

J is TRBJ2-7 and V is TRBV2; D gene ambiguous. V gave up 4 bases and J gave up 2 bases, with 3 bases separating them. The CDR3 runs 11 residues. Germline CDR1 SNHLY, CDR2 FYNNEI. This CDR3 is CASSGTYEQYF. CDR3 in DNA: TGTGCCAGCAGTGGAACCTACGAGCAGTACTTC.

In its sample, this clonotype ranks as medium-sized. The genes are TRBV6-1 and TRBJ2-1; 11 positions match TRBD2. This CDR3 region has 15 residues. The germline CDR1 and CDR2 sequences are MNHNS and SASEGT. With V trimmed by 7 bases and J by 4 bases, 6 bases remained unmatched. CDR3: CASTRLAGSYNEQFF. CDR3 DNA sequence: TGTGCCAGCACTCGACTAGCGGGAAGTTACAATGAGCAGTTCTTC.

This clonotype is medium-sized in the sample. This chain uses TRBV18 with TRBJ1-3, with unresolved D. The CDR3 spans 16 residues. CDR1 KGHSH and CDR2 LQKENI come from the germline V gene. Trimming cost V 1 base and J 2 bases, with 12 bases left between them. CDR3 bases: TGTGCCAGCTCACCACAATCTCTGGAGACTGGAAACACCATATATTTT. As protein: CASSPQSLETGNTIYF.

Only a few counts were recorded for this clonotype. The gene calls are TRBV20-1 and TRBJ1-5; D is ambiguous. This CDR3 has 13 residues. V lost 3 bases and J lost 9, with 15 bases in between. Germline assignment: CDR1 DFQATT and CDR2 SNEGSKA (reference sequence). CDR3 region: CSASAAGNRPQHF. The CDR3 DNA sequence: TGCAGTGCTAGTGCAGCGGGCAACCGGCCCCAGCATTTT.

This clonotype was detected many times. The J gene is TRBJ1-2, the V gene TRBV20-1; 8 bases agree with TRBD1. V lost 5 bases and J lost 4; bases outside the gene matches: 6. The CDR3 length is 13 residues. Germline V CDR1 and CDR2: DFQATT, SNEGSKA (reference sequence). The CDR3 DNA follows: TGCAGTGCTCGGACAGGGCTGGGCTATGGCTACACCTTC. Translating gives CSARTGLGYGYTF.

This clonotype is judged medium-sized. The chain combines TRBV19 with TRBJ1-4; D unresolved. V lost 2 bases to trimming and J lost 10 bases, with 8 bases between them. Germline V CDR1 and CDR2: LNHDA, SQIVND (reference sequence). There are 12 residues in the CDR3. The CDR3 loop reads CASSILGSKLFF. In nucleotides, the CDR3 is TGTGCCAGTAGTATATTAGGGTCAAAACTGTTTTTT.

This clonotype is large (0.1 to 1%) within its sample. The chain links TRBV29-1 to TRBJ1-6; a possible D gene is TRBD1 (5 bases). The CDR3 extends over 12 amino acids. V lost 6 bases to trimming and J lost 8 bases, with 11 bases between them. Per the germline V gene, CDR1 is SQVTM and CDR2 is ANQGSEA. The CDR3 region has the DNA TGCAGCGTCCAGCAGGGTGATTCACCCCTCCACTTT. Translation gives CSVQQGDSPLHF.

The J gene is TRBJ2-1, the V gene TRBV20-1; D unclear. V dropped 3 bases and J dropped 0 bases, with 6 bases sitting between them. Germline loops: CDR1 DFQATT, CDR2 SNEGSKA (reference sequence). This CDR3 is built from 13 residues. CDR3 amino acids: CSASRSSYNEQFF. The CDR3 DNA reads TGCAGTGCTAGCCGTAGCTCCTACAATGAGCAGTTCTTC.

This clonotype was detected many times. The chain carries TRBV5-5 and TRBJ2-3; D gene uncertain. The CDR3 has 12 residues. Per germline, CDR1 SGHKS and CDR2 YYEKEE (reference sequence). V was cut by 0 bases and J by 5 bases, with 4 bases left in between. The CDR3 DNA follows: TGTGCCAGCAGCTTGGGCATAGATACGCAGTATTTT. It yields the protein CASSLGIDTQYF. Full variable domain (missing parts from reference TRBV5-5 and TRBJ2-3): DAGVTQSPTHLIKTRGQQVTLRCSPISGHKSVSWYQQVLGQGPQFIFQYYEKEERGRGNFPDRFSARQFPNYSSELNVNALLLGDSALYLCASSLGIDTQYFGPGTRLTVL.

There are a few counts of this clonotype. The genes are TRBV28 and TRBJ2-2; 10 nucleotides match TRBD2. The CDR3 contains 15 residues. Germline lookup yields CDR1 MDHEN and CDR2 SYDVKM. The junction had 8 bases not matched to a gene; V was cut back by 7 bases and J by 6 bases. This CDR3 is CASNLSGRSAGELFF. The CDR3 nucleotides are TGTGCCAGCAACCTTAGCGGGAGGTCCGCCGGGGAGCTGTTTTTT. Drawing the rest from reference TRBV28 and TRBJ2-2, the complete variable domain is DVKVTQSSRYLVKRTGEKVFLECVQDMDHENMFWYRQDPGLGLRLIYFSYDVKMKEKGDIPEGYSVSREKKERFSLILESASTNQTSMYLCASNLSGRSAGELFFGEGSRLTVL.

This clonotype is termed medium-sized. The chain carries TRBV19 and TRBJ2-7, with TRBD1 as a possible D gene (6 bases). Germline CDR1 reads LNHDA; CDR2 reads SQIVND (reference sequence). The CDR3 is 16 residues long. The V and J ends lost 6 bases and 1 base respectively, with 19 bases between them. CDR3 sequence reads: CASRADSSIASYEQYF. CDR3 bases: TGTGCCAGTAGGGCGGACAGTTCGATAGCTTCCTACGAGCAGTACTTC.

There are many counts of this clonotype. The chain joins TRBV20-1 to TRBJ2-5, with D unclear. From germline, CDR1 is DFQATT and CDR2 SNEGSKA (reference sequence). The germline V and J ends were trimmed by 0 bases and 4 bases, with 12 bases remaining between them. The CDR3 loop spans 14 amino acids. CDR3 residues: CSARDLNWRETQYF. DNA of the CDR3: TGCAGTGCTAGAGATCTCAACTGGAGAGAGACCCAGTACTTC.

Written as DNA, the CDR3 is TGTGCCAGCAGCCCGGCCAGTCCGAACTATGGCTACACCTTC. Protein: CASSPASPNYGYTF. The chain carries TRBV11-2 and TRBJ1-2; the D is unclear. The V end was cut by 5 bases, the J end by 2 bases, with 12 bases between. This CDR3 comprises 14 residues. Per germline, CDR1 SGHAT and CDR2 FQNNGV. The full variable domain, completed using reference TRBV11-2 and TRBJ1-2, is EAGVAQSPRYKIIEKRQSVAFWCNPISGHATLYWYQQILGQGPKLLIQFQNNGVVDDSQLPKDRFSAERLKGVDSTLKIQPAKLEDSAVYLCASSPASPNYGYTFGSGTRLTVV.

By sample share, this clonotype is medium-sized. The rearrangement links TRBV20-1 to TRBJ1-4; tentative D call: TRBD1 (5 bases). The CDR3 has 14 amino acids. Between the trimmed V and J ends, which lost 3 bases and 3 bases, there was a span of 11 bases. Germline CDR1 reads DFQATT; CDR2 reads SNEGSKA (reference sequence). CDR3 bases: TGCAGTGCTAGCCCGGACACCCCTAATGAAAAACTGTTTTTT. Translation gives CSASPDTPNEKLFF.

On this clonotype: This could be a read error, since a much larger clone is one nucleotide away. This likely comes from a read error, as the CDR3 has no conserved phenylalanine or tryptophan at its end. The V call is TRBV12-3 or TRBV12-4, the J call TRBJ2-3; TRBD1 aligns across 8 bases. Losses at the gene ends were 6 bases for V and 6 bases for J; bases not matched to a gene: 14. CDR3 size: 16 residues. The CDR3 loop is CASSPTGQAGGDTQYY. DNA of the CDR3: TGTGCCAGCAGCCCAACGGGACAGGCTGGAGGGGATACGCAGTATTAT.

Written as DNA, the CDR3 is TGTGCCAGTAGTTCCCACCGGGACCTTTCAAGTATCGAGGTTCAGCCCCAGCATTTT. Residues: CASSSHRDLSSIEVQPQHF. The chain recombines TRBV19 with TRBJ1-5; the D gene is possibly TRBD1 (5 bases). Trimming stripped 5 bases from V and 6 bases from J, with 29 bases between. Germline values: CDR1 LNHDA, CDR2 SQIVND (reference sequence). The CDR3 is 19 residues long.

This clonotype appeared many times. The rearrangement uses TRBV27 and TRBJ1-1; a possible D gene is TRBD1 (6 bases). CDR1 is MNHEY, CDR2 SMNVEV, per germline (reference sequence). V lost 7 bases to trimming and J lost 3 bases, with 21 bases between them. The CDR3 is made up of 16 amino acids. CDR3 sequence reads: CASTYFGAGEYTEAFF. CDR3 nucleotide sequence: TGTGCCAGCACCTATTTCGGGGCAGGGGAGTACACTGAAGCTTTCTTT.

By share of the sample, this clonotype is medium-sized. The rearrangement links TRBV19 to TRBJ2-7, with a possible D match to TRBD2 (5 bases). Germline V CDR1 and CDR2: LNHDA, SQIVND (reference sequence). The CDR3 loop spans 11 amino acids. Trimming took off 6 bases at V and 3 bases at J, with 6 bases between the two ends. The CDR3: CASSGDYEQYF. The DNA of the CDR3 is TGTGCCAGTAGCGGGGACTACGAGCAGTACTTC.

This clonotype was seen repeatedly, ten times or more. This sequence joins TRBV28 and TRBJ2-3, with 8 bases aligning to TRBD2. The CDR3 spans 14 residues. Per germline, CDR1 MDHEN and CDR2 SYDVKM. The trim removed 4 bases at V and 3 bases at J, leaving 3 bases unmatched. The CDR3 loop is CASSWASGTDTQYF. In DNA form, the CDR3 reads TGTGCCAGCAGTTGGGCTAGCGGGACAGATACGCAGTATTTT.

The genes are TRBV6-1 and TRBJ1-1; weak D call: TRBD1 (6 bases). CDR3 length equals 14 residues. Looked up from germline, CDR1 is MNHNS and CDR2 is SASEGT. V was clipped by 0 bases and J by 7 bases, with 12 bases between them. The CDR3 protein is CASSEAGAGSEAFF. As DNA, the CDR3 is TGTGCCAGCAGTGAAGCGGGGGCAGGGAGTGAAGCTTTCTTT.

This clonotype qualifies as medium-sized. The chain employs TRBV10-3 and TRBJ2-1; either TRBD1 or TRBD2 may fit D (6 bases each). CDR3 size: 20 residues. Germline CDR1 reads ENHRY; CDR2 reads SYGVKD. V dropped 0 bases and J dropped 4 bases, with 25 bases sitting between them. The CDR3 DNA is TGTGCCATCAGTGAGTCTCGGAGGGGGGAGGCCCGATCGGGATACAATGAGCAGTTCTTC. Translating gives CAISESRRGEARSGYNEQFF.